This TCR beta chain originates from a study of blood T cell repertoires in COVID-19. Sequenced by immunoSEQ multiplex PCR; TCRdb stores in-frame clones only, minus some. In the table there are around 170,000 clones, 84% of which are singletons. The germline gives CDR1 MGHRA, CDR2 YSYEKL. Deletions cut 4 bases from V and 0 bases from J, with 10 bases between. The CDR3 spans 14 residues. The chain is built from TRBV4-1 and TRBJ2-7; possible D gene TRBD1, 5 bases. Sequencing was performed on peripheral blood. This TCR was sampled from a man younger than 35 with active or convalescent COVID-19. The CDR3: CASSRSDTSYEQYF. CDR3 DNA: TGCGCCAGCAGCCGGTCGGACACCTCCTACGAGCAGTACTTC.